This entry lists 20 T cell receptor beta chains sequenced from one sample in a study of spatial heterogeneity in lung cancer. Regarding time point: sample taken at primary tumor resection. From tumor, nontumor lung or frozen PBMC, whole RNA was taken unsorted for sequencing. One entry per CDR3 protein, called by TCRdb with MiXCR from the 5' RACE reads. Of 60,000 to 90,000 distinct CDR3 sequences in the sample, approximately 12% were seen once. The source was PBMCs, collected at surgery. The receptors originated from a male donor with early-stage non-small cell lung cancer.

This clonotype was seen many times. This rearrangement joins TRBV19 to TRBJ1-4, with D hard to call. V lost 5 bases and J 3 bases, leaving 7 bases between the germline ends. Germline CDR1 is LNHDA and CDR2 is SQIVND (reference sequence). The CDR3 has 13 amino acids. In nucleotides, the CDR3 is TGTGCCAGTAGTGTTACAGCTAATGAAAAACTGTTTTTT. Amino acids: CASSVTANEKLFF.

This clonotype was observed at least ten times. V and J are TRBV12-3 or TRBV12-4 and TRBJ2-7; possible D gene TRBD1, 5 bases. Trimming pared 6 bases from V and 2 bases from J, leaving 11 bases between. There are 13 residues in the CDR3. CDR3 loop: CASSLTATYEQYF. CDR3 in DNA: TGTGCCAGCAGCCTGACAGCAACCTACGAGCAGTACTTC.

The rearrangement joins TRBV10-3 to TRBJ2-7; 8 nucleotides align to TRBD1. V lost 6 bases, J lost 6 bases, and 4 bases stayed unmatched. In germline, CDR1 is ENHRY, CDR2 SYGVKD. The CDR3 consists of 12 residues. This chain's CDR3 is CAISDTGGEQYF. CDR3 in DNA: TGTGCCATCAGCGATACAGGGGGCGAGCAGTACTTC.

The V gene is TRBV7-3, the J gene TRBJ2-3; unclear D gene. V was cut by 6 bases and J by 2 bases, with 12 bases left in between. The CDR3 has 14 residues. Per germline, CDR1 SGHTA and CDR2 FQGTGA. DNA of the CDR3: TGTGCCAGCAGTTCCGGAACTAACACAGATACGCAGTATTTT. Protein sequence: CASSSGTNTDTQYF.

This clonotype was detected ten times or more. The rearrangement uses TRBV11-2 and TRBJ2-7; 7 nucleotides align to TRBD1. The germline CDR1 and CDR2 sequences are SGHAT and FQNNGV. The CDR3 is made up of 16 amino acids. V trimming: 2 bases; J trimming: 1 base; junction bases outside the gene matches: 8. The CDR3 here is CASSLLTGRTSYEQYF. In nucleotides, the CDR3 is TGTGCCAGCAGCTTACTGACAGGGCGTACTTCCTACGAGCAGTACTTC.

The chain has TRBV24-1 and TRBJ1-1; possibly TRBD1 for D (6 bases). The length of the CDR3 is 12 residues. Germline V gene data show CDR1 as KGHDR and CDR2 as SFDVKD. Trimming removed 8 bases from V and 7 bases from J, with 13 bases in between. The CDR3 protein is CATISGHGEAFF. In nucleotides, the CDR3 is TGTGCCACCATCTCGGGACACGGTGAAGCTTTCTTT.

The table lists this clonotype with many counts. The chain is built from TRBV6-2 or TRBV6-3 and TRBJ1-6; the D is unclear. The length of the CDR3 is 12 residues. Germline-derived CDR1 and CDR2 are MNHEY and SVGEGT. V lost 3 bases to trimming and J lost 14 bases, with 11 bases between them. The CDR3 reads CASSYSIGTLHF. The CDR3 DNA reads TGTGCCAGCAGTTATTCGATTGGGACCCTCCACTTT.

The rearrangement uses TRBV5-1 and TRBJ2-1; 10 bases match TRBD2. This CDR3 comprises 15 residues. CDR1 is SGHRS, CDR2 YFSETQ, per germline. V trimming: 2 bases; J trimming: 15 bases; junction bases outside the gene matches: 14. The CDR3 DNA reads as TGCGCCAGCAGCTTAACCCAGCTAGCGGGAGAGACGGTGTTCTTC. This translates into CASSLTQLAGETVFF.

This clonotype was counted ten times or more. The chain recombines TRBV6-2 or TRBV6-3 with TRBJ2-6, with no clear D. The CDR3 has 10 amino acids. Germline V gene data show CDR1 as MNHEY and CDR2 as SVGEGT. In DNA form, the CDR3 reads TGTTCGGCCGGGGCCAACGTCCTGACTTTC. Translating gives CSAGANVLTF.

This clonotype was seen more than once but under ten times. The genes are TRBV9 and TRBJ2-1, with no clear D. The V end lost 8 bases, the J end lost 0 bases, and 9 bases lay between the germline ends. This CDR3 has 13 amino acids. Per the germline V gene, CDR1 is SGDLS and CDR2 is YYNGEE. The CDR3 DNA is TGTGCCAGTGCCCCAAGCTCCTACAATGAGCAGTTCTTC. It encodes CASAPSSYNEQFF. Based on the CDR3 plus reference TRBV9 and TRBJ2-1, the full variable domain is DSGVTQTPKHLITATGQRVTLRCSPRSGDLSVYWYQQSLDQGLQFLIQYYNGEERAKGNILERFSAQQFPDLHSELNLSSLELGDSALYFCASAPSSYNEQFFGPGTRLTVL.

This chain connects TRBV6-1 to TRBJ2-7; the D call may be TRBD1 or TRBD2 (5 bases each). CDR1 is MNHNS and CDR2 is SASEGT in the germline V gene. V shed 2 bases and J shed 0 bases, with 11 bases lying between them. This CDR3 is built from 15 residues. The CDR3 reads CASSERGRSSYEQYF. The CDR3 DNA sequence: TGTGCCAGCAGTGAACGGGGACGTTCCTCCTACGAGCAGTACTTC.

This clonotype was observed a few times. V and J are TRBV5-1 and TRBJ2-7; D may be TRBD1 (6 bases). The CDR3 has 14 residues. Germline lookup yields CDR1 SGHRS and CDR2 YFSETQ. Trimming left V 1 base short and J 2 bases short, with 10 bases between. CDR3 in amino acids: CASSLTGKPYEQYF. CDR3 coding DNA: TGCGCCAGCAGCTTGACAGGGAAGCCCTACGAGCAGTACTTC.

The sample holds many counts of this clonotype. V usage is TRBV5-1 and J usage is TRBJ2-3, with 11 positions matching TRBD2. In germline, CDR1 is SGHRS, CDR2 YFSETQ. CDR3 size: 16 residues. J was trimmed by 0 bases and V by 4 bases; bases with no gene match: 4. The CDR3: CASSPASGGSTDTQYF. In DNA, the CDR3 is TGCGCCAGCAGCCCCGCTAGCGGGGGGAGCACAGATACGCAGTATTTT.

This chain connects TRBV7-2 to TRBJ1-2, with D uncertain. The CDR3 extends over 14 amino acids. CDR1 and CDR2 (germline): SGHTA, FQGNSA. The germline V and J ends were trimmed by 5 bases and 3 bases, with 13 bases remaining between them. The DNA of the CDR3 is TGTGCCAGCAGCAACAACAGAGGAGACTATGGCTACACCTTC. It encodes CASSNNRGDYGYTF.

This clonotype was seen a few times. The chain carries TRBV27 and TRBJ1-2; D is ambiguous. V was shortened by 4 bases and J by 4 bases, with 7 bases between the two germline ends. CDR3 length equals 12 residues. The V gene's germline CDR1 is MNHEY and CDR2 SMNVEV (reference sequence). Written as DNA, the CDR3 is TGTGCCAGCAGTTCGGGTCTCTATGGCTACACCTTC. As protein: CASSSGLYGYTF.

The chain links TRBV5-1 to TRBJ2-1, with 7 positions matching TRBD2. The CDR3 covers 16 residues. CDR1 and CDR2 (germline): SGHRS, YFSETQ. Germline trimming cut 4 bases from V and 0 bases from J; bases unmatched to any gene: 7. CDR3 protein: CASSADGGSSYNEQFF. The CDR3 region has the DNA TGCGCCAGCAGCGCTGATGGCGGGAGCTCCTACAATGAGCAGTTCTTC.

This clonotype appeared a few times. Written as DNA, the CDR3 is TGTGCCAGCAGCTCACCACGGCAGCAAGATTCACCCCTCCACTTT. This translates into CASSSPRQQDSPLHF. The rearrangement joins TRBV11-2 to TRBJ1-6; D remains unclear. CDR1 and CDR2 (germline): SGHAT, FQNNGV. The CDR3 contains 15 residues. V lost 4 bases to trimming and J lost 8 bases, with 15 bases between them.

The CDR3 nucleotides are TGTGCCAGCAGGGGAGTCGGGGAAGCTTTCTTT. It encodes CASRGVGEAFF. V usage is TRBV6-4 and J usage is TRBJ1-1; D not certain. Germline V lookup: CDR1 MRHNA, CDR2 SNTAGT. This CDR3 is built from 11 residues. Trimming took off 6 bases at V and 8 bases at J, with 10 bases between the two ends.

The chain carries TRBV27 and TRBJ1-2, with no clear D. This CDR3 region has 14 residues. In germline, CDR1 is MNHEY, CDR2 SMNVEV (reference sequence). The V gene lost 3 bases and the J gene lost 0 bases, with 8 bases spanning the gap. The CDR3 region has the DNA TGTGCCAGCAGTTTGGAGAGTCCTAACTATGGCTACACCTTC. This codes for CASSLESPNYGYTF.

J is TRBJ2-1 and V is TRBV19; perhaps D is TRBD1 or TRBD2 (5 bases each). This CDR3 is 16 amino acids long. The V gene's germline CDR1 is LNHDA and CDR2 SQIVND (reference sequence). Deletions cut 3 bases from V and 0 bases from J, with 12 bases between. The CDR3 nucleotides are TGTGCCAGTAGTATGAGCCCAGGGAGCTCCTACAATGAGCAGTTCTTC. The encoded protein is CASSMSPGSSYNEQFF.